The 5 T cell receptor beta chains listed next were all sequenced from one sample in a study of control samples from healthy donors and cancer patients. Using immunoSEQ multiplex PCR, the repertoire was profiled, and TCRdb retains in-frame clones only, with some absent. Of some 120,000 clones listed, about 95% are singletons. Sequenced material: blood. These receptors were taken from a man between 25 and 39 years old in good health.

The chain has TRBV28 and TRBJ1-2; 7 positions match TRBD1. Per germline, CDR1 MDHEN and CDR2 SYDVKM. The CDR3 runs to 15 residues. V shed 10 bases, J shed 2 bases, and the junction held 13 bases outside the gene matches. CDR3 nucleotide sequence: TGTGCCACCGCTGCAGGGGGGCTTCAGAACTATGGCTACACCTTC. Amino acids: CATAAGGLQNYGYTF.

The rearrangement links TRBV14 to TRBJ1-1; TRBD1 is a possible D gene (6 bases). The CDR3 loop spans 13 amino acids. Germline values: CDR1 SGHDN, CDR2 FVKESK. V was pared by 6 bases and J by 1 base, with 9 bases between. The CDR3 sequence: CASRAGANTEAFF. DNA for the CDR3: TGTGCCAGCAGAGCAGGGGCGAACACTGAAGCTTTCTTT.

This sequence joins TRBV19 and TRBJ2-7, with D possibly being TRBD2 (6 bases). CDR1 and CDR2 from the germline V gene are LNHDA and SQIVND (reference sequence). CDR3 length: 14 amino acids. Deletions cut 4 bases from V and 0 bases from J, with 10 bases between. CDR3 in amino acids: CASSTGDSSYEQYF. DNA for the CDR3: TGTGCCAGTAGTACGGGAGACAGCTCCTACGAGCAGTACTTC.

The chain carries TRBV19 and TRBJ2-1; perhaps TRBD2 as D (5 bases). The CDR3 is 14 amino acids. Per the germline V gene, CDR1 is LNHDA and CDR2 is SQIVND (reference sequence). The germline V and J ends were trimmed by 5 bases and 10 bases, with 18 bases remaining between them. The CDR3 DNA reads as TGTGCCAGTAGTCTCCGACCAGACTCGGGGGAGCAGTTCTTC. Protein sequence: CASSLRPDSGEQFF.

This clone was seen just once. V usage is TRBV6-2 or TRBV6-3 and J usage is TRBJ2-7; D is uncertain. Germline V gene data show CDR1 as MNHEY and CDR2 as SVGEGT. The CDR3 is 13 amino acids. V was shortened by 2 bases and J by 0 bases, with 5 bases between the two germline ends. Here the CDR3 DNA reads TGTGCCAGCAGTTACCGCGACTCCTACGAGCAGTACTTC. Its protein product is CASSYRDSYEQYF.